Shown below are 9 T cell receptor beta chains from a single sample sequenced in a study of response to subunit inactivated influenza vaccine. TCRdb re-derived calls from the RT-PCR reads in MiXCR, one entry per CDR3 protein. Seen here are over 800,000 distinct CDR3 sequences, over 20% observed once, and the top ten hold 9.5% to 13%. Material: PBMCs from blood, obtained 5 days after vaccination. All receptors derive from a man over 45 who received an inactivated influenza vaccine.

This clonotype occurred a few times. The V and J genes are TRBV5-5 and TRBJ2-6; the D call may be TRBD1 or TRBD2 (5 bases each). The ends were cut back, 2 bases at V and 0 bases at J, with 15 bases in the middle. The CDR3 contains 18 residues. Germline loops: CDR1 SGHKS, CDR2 YYEKEE (reference sequence). CDR3 sequence (DNA): TGTGCCAGCAGCTTAACCTGGGATGGGGGCTCTGGGGCCAACGTCCTGACTTTC. Translation gives CASSLTWDGGSGANVLTF. The whole variable domain, filled in from reference TRBV5-5 and TRBJ2-6, reads DAGVTQSPTHLIKTRGQQVTLRCSPISGHKSVSWYQQVLGQGPQFIFQYYEKEERGRGNFPDRFSARQFPNYSSELNVNALLLGDSALYLCASSLTWDGGSGANVLTFGAGSRLTVL.

This clonotype has ten or more counts. V and J are TRBV4-2 and TRBJ2-7, with 7 bases lining up with TRBD1. The germline CDR1 and CDR2 sequences are LGHNA and YNFKEQ. Trimming cost V 0 bases and J 4 bases; bases outside gene matches: 6. This CDR3 is built from 15 residues. CDR3 coding DNA: TGTGCCAGCAGCCAAGATCCAACAGGGGAATACGAGCAGTACTTC. Translated, it gives CASSQDPTGEYEQYF.

The rearrangement links TRBV6-5 to TRBJ2-1; D is undetermined. This CDR3 region has 15 residues. The V gene lost 0 bases and the J gene lost 2 bases, with 8 bases spanning the gap. The germline gives CDR1 MNHEY, CDR2 SVGAGI. CDR3 amino acids: CASSYSMGTYNEQFF. CDR3 nucleotides: TGTGCCAGCAGTTACTCGATGGGGACCTACAATGAGCAGTTCTTC.

The chain combines TRBV6-2 or TRBV6-3 with TRBJ1-2; D unclear. The germline gives CDR1 MNHEY, CDR2 SVGEGT. The CDR3 is made up of 14 amino acids. Trimming pared 5 bases from V and 1 base from J, leaving 11 bases between. This chain's CDR3 is CASSNGPSNYGYTF. The CDR3 DNA reads TGTGCCAGCAGTAACGGGCCGAGTAACTATGGCTACACCTTC.

The V and J genes are TRBV29-1 and TRBJ2-7; 8 bases match TRBD1. V trimming: 4 bases; J trimming: 2 bases; junction bases outside the gene matches: 7. CDR3 length: 14 residues. The germline V gene encodes CDR1 SQVTM and CDR2 ANQGSEA. DNA for the CDR3: TGCAGCGTTGGGCCCGGACAGGGAACCTACGAGCAGTACTTC. Its translation: CSVGPGQGTYEQYF.

This clonotype was seen more than once but under ten times. The chain is built from TRBV20-1 and TRBJ2-3; D not resolved. This CDR3 contains 13 residues. V dropped 1 base and J dropped 4 bases, with 9 bases sitting between them. Looked up from germline, CDR1 is DFQATT and CDR2 is SNEGSKA (reference sequence). DNA for the CDR3: TGCAGTGCTAGAGCCTACTCCTCAGATACGCAGTATTTT. Amino acid sequence: CSARAYSSDTQYF.

This clonotype was seen a handful of times. This chain connects TRBV4-3 to TRBJ2-2; weak D call: TRBD1 (5 bases). The germline V gene has CDR1 LGHNA and CDR2 YSLEER. The CDR3 sequence is 16 residues long. Trimming stripped 0 bases from V and 4 bases from J, with 12 bases between. The CDR3 DNA follows: TGCGCCAGCAGCCAAGATTGGCAGGGCTCCACCGGGGAGCTGTTTTTT. It yields the protein CASSQDWQGSTGELFF.

The chain links TRBV6-1 to TRBJ2-5; a weak D match, TRBD1 (5 bases). This CDR3 has 14 residues. Trimming stripped 8 bases from V and 3 bases from J, with 16 bases between. Looked up from germline, CDR1 is MNHNS and CDR2 is SASEGT. The CDR3 loop reads CASHDWGKEETQYF. In DNA, the CDR3 is TGTGCCAGCCATGATTGGGGCAAAGAAGAGACCCAGTACTTC.

This clonotype was seen many times. The gene calls are TRBV4-3 and TRBJ1-1, with TRBD1 as a possible D gene (5 bases). The CDR3 totals 11 residues. Trimming stripped 8 bases from V and 5 bases from J, with 9 bases between. Germline assignment: CDR1 LGHNA and CDR2 YSLEER. The CDR3 spells CASRGATEAFF. The CDR3 nucleotides read TGCGCCAGCCGGGGCGCGACTGAAGCTTTCTTT.